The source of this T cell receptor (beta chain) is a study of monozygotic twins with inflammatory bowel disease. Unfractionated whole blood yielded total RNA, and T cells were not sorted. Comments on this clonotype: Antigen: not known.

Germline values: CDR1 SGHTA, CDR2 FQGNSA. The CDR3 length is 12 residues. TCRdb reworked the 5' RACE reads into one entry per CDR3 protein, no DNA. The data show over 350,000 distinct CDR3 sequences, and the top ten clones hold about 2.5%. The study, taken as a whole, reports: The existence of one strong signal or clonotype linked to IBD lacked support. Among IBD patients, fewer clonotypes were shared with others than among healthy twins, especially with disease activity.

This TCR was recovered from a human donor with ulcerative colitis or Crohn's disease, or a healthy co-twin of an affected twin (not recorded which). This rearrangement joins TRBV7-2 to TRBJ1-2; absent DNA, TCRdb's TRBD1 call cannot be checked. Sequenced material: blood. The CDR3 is CASSFLGDGYTF.